This T cell receptor (beta chain) was recovered during a study of blood T cell repertoires in COVID-19. On the study more broadly: Whether acute or convalescent, the COVID-19 samples came from the United States, Italy and Spain.

The data were produced by immunoSEQ multiplex PCR, yet TCRdb's version contains in-frame clones alone and is incomplete. The profile shows about 180,000 clones, 80% to 90% of them singletons. Trimming took 2 bases from V and 5 from J, leaving 9 bases between them. This CDR3 contains 13 residues. CDR1 and CDR2 from the germline V gene are SGHDN and FVKESK. This TCR was sampled from a man aged 50 to 59 with active or convalescent COVID-19. The sample was peripheral blood. J is TRBJ1-1 and V is TRBV14; D is unresolved. CDR3 in DNA: TGTGCCAGCAGCCAAACACGGGGAACTGAAGCTTTCTTT. It is translated as CASSQTRGTEAFF.